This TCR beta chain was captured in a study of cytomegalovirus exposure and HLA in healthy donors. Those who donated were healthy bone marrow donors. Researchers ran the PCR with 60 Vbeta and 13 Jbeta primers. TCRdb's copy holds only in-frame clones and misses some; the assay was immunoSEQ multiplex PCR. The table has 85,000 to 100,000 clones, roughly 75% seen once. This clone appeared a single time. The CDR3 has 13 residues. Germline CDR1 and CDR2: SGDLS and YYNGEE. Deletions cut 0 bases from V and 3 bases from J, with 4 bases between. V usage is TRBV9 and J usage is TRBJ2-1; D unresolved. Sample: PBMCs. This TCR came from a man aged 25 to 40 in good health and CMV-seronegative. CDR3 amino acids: CASSVVSYNEQFF. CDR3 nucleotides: TGTGCCAGCAGCGTAGTCAGCTACAATGAGCAGTTCTTC.